The 11 T cell receptor beta chains below all came from one sample that was sequenced in a study of blood T cell repertoires in COVID-19. Only in-frame clones appear in the TCRdb table, and some are missing; sequencing was by immunoSEQ multiplex PCR. There are 200,000 to 300,000 clones in the sample; over 80% occur only once, and about 1.4% lies in the top ten. The sequenced sample was peripheral blood. Receptors were obtained from a middle-aged woman who had recovered from COVID-19.

The chain uses TRBV13 and TRBJ1-2; D is ambiguous. The CDR3 has 14 amino acids. Trimming stripped 5 bases from V and 1 base from J, with 11 bases between. Germline V lookup: CDR1 PRHDT, CDR2 FYEKMQ (reference sequence). The CDR3 loop reads CASSPSGFNYGYTF. The CDR3 DNA reads as TGTGCCAGCAGCCCTAGCGGGTTTAACTATGGCTACACCTTC.

The rearrangement links TRBV7-2 to TRBJ1-5, with D possibly being TRBD1 (5 bases). The length of the CDR3 is 15 residues. The germline gives CDR1 SGHTA, CDR2 FQGNSA. V was trimmed by 3 bases and J by 4 bases, leaving 13 bases between them. CDR3 in amino acids: CASSLGRAGNQPQHF. The CDR3 DNA is TGTGCCAGCAGCTTGGGCAGGGCAGGGAATCAGCCCCAGCATTTT.

J is TRBJ1-2 and V is TRBV21-1; TRBD1, the D gene given by the table, was not confirmed from the DNA. TRBV21-1 is flagged as a pseudogene. The CDR3 contains 13 residues. The CDR3 loop reads CASSKGTGGFYTF. Written as DNA, the CDR3 is TGTGCCAGCAGCAAGGGGACAGGGGGCTTCTACACCTTC.

This chain joins TRBV19 and TRBJ1-2; D possibly corresponds to TRBD1 (6 bases). The CDR3 has 15 amino acids. V was pared by 3 bases and J by 0 bases, with 11 bases between. CDR1 is LNHDA and CDR2 is SQIVND in the germline V gene (reference sequence). DNA for the CDR3: TGTGCCAGTAGTATGCGTGGGACATCTAACTATGGCTACACCTTC. As protein: CASSMRGTSNYGYTF.

The V call is TRBV5-1, the J call TRBJ2-3; the match to TRBD2 covers 9 bases. With V trimmed by 1 base and J by 0 bases, 3 bases remained unmatched. The CDR3 has 16 amino acids. Germline CDR1 is SGHRS and CDR2 is YFSETQ. This chain's CDR3 is CASSLLTSGSTDTQYF. The CDR3 DNA reads TGCGCCAGCAGCTTGTTGACTAGCGGAAGCACAGATACGCAGTATTTT.

The J gene is TRBJ1-1, the V gene TRBV5-1, with a possible D match to TRBD1 (6 bases). The V gene lost 4 bases and the J gene lost 3 bases, with 16 bases spanning the gap. In germline, CDR1 is SGHRS, CDR2 YFSETQ. The CDR3 is 15 amino acids. The CDR3 nucleotides are TGCGCCAGCAGCCCAGGGGCCTATGATTACACTGAAGCTTTCTTT. It yields the protein CASSPGAYDYTEAFF.

The genes are TRBV5-4 and TRBJ1-2; no definite D call. The ends were cut back, 3 bases at V and 2 bases at J, with 14 bases in the middle. This CDR3 comprises 15 residues. Germline CDR1 reads SGHNT; CDR2 reads YYREEE (reference sequence). The CDR3 sequence: CASSSYKSPNYGYTF. The CDR3 DNA reads as TGTGCCAGCAGCTCCTATAAGTCACCGAACTATGGCTACACCTTC. Filled out from reference TRBV5-4 and TRBJ1-2, the complete variable domain reads ETGVTQSPTHLIKTRGQQVTLRCSSQSGHNTVSWYQQALGQGPQFIFQYYREEENGRGNFPPRFSGLQFPNYSSELNVNALELDDSALYLCASSSYKSPNYGYTFGSGTRLTVV.

This clone was detected once. V and J are TRBV7-9 and TRBJ1-1; 9 positions match TRBD1. CDR1 and CDR2 (germline): SEHNR, FQNEAQ (reference sequence). The CDR3 length is 12 residues. The trim removed 5 bases at V and 8 bases at J, leaving 3 bases unmatched. CDR3 sequence (DNA): TGTGCCAGCAGCCGGGACAGGGTGGAAGCTTTCTTT. This encodes CASSRDRVEAFF. The whole variable domain, filled in from reference TRBV7-9 and TRBJ1-1, reads DTGVSQNPRHKITKRGQNVTFRCDPISEHNRLYWYRQTLGQGPEFLTYFQNEAQLEKSRLLSDRFSAERPKGSFSTLEIQRTEQGDSAMYLCASSRDRVEAFFGQGTRLTVV.

The chain uses TRBV3-1 (or the pseudogene TRBV3-2) and TRBJ1-5, with D possibly being TRBD1 (6 bases). Trimming pared 4 bases from V and 16 bases from J, leaving 17 bases between. Looked up from germline, CDR1 is LGHDT and CDR2 is YNNKEL (reference sequence). This CDR3 region has 12 residues. CDR3 DNA sequence: TGTGCCAGCAGCCCCTACCAGGGGACCGTACATTTT. This sequence encodes CASSPYQGTVHF.

The CDR3 coding sequence is TGCGCCAGCAGCACCCGAAGTCTGGCCCATCATTCCTATGGCTACACCTTC. Amino acid sequence: CASSTRSLAHHSYGYTF. This chain links TRBV4-3 with TRBJ1-2, with D uncertain. CDR1 is LGHNA, CDR2 YSLEER, per germline. V was trimmed by 5 bases and J by 4 bases, leaving 23 bases between them. There are 17 residues in the CDR3.

The rearrangement links TRBV18 to TRBJ2-7, with D perhaps TRBD2 (5 bases). Between the trimmed V and J ends, which lost 3 bases and 4 bases, there was a span of 10 bases. The CDR3 consists of 13 residues. Germline loops: CDR1 KGHSH, CDR2 LQKENI. The CDR3 DNA reads as TGTGCCAGCTCACCCACGAGGGTATACGAGCAGTACTTC. It specifies CASSPTRVYEQYF.